This paragraph covers one TCR beta chain sequence. The antigen remains unidentified. This sample is drawn from a study of identifying expanded T cells in peripheral blood. Study-wide findings and caveats: Roughly 2-week clone count variance significantly increased as total template count grew.

Collection occurred without any documented infections or immune events in donors. The length of the CDR3 is 16 residues. The germline V gene encodes CDR1 SNHLY and CDR2 FYNNEI. Between the trimmed V and J ends, which lost 4 bases and 5 bases, there was a span of 18 bases. Here immunoSEQ multiplex PCR was the method, and the copy in TCRdb shows in-frame clones only, minus some. In the table there are about 100,000 clones, approximately 89% of which are singletons. The sequence derives from a person aged 18-70 years in good health. The chain is built from TRBV2 and TRBJ1-5, with D tentatively TRBD1 (5 bases). Sequencing was carried out using blood. The CDR3 DNA sequence: TGTGCCAGCAGTGGGGGAGGGGCCCGGAGAGATCAGCCCCAGCATTTT. Translated: CASSGGGARRDQPQHF. Using reference TRBV2 and TRBJ1-5 for the parts outside the CDR3, the full variable domain is EPEVTQTPSHQVTQMGQEVILRCVPISNHLYFYWYRQILGQKVEFLVSFYNNEISEKSEIFDDQFSVERPDGSNFTLKIRSTKLEDSAMYFCASSGGGARRDQPQHFGDGTRLSIL.